This T cell receptor (beta chain) is from a study of cytomegalovirus exposure and HLA in healthy donors. About this clone: The sample contains more than one DNA sequence encoding this CDR3.

This CDR3 has 13 residues. V lost 0 bases and J lost 7, with 9 bases in between. Germline V gives CDR1 SEHNR, CDR2 FQNEAQ (reference sequence). Primers for the PCR totalled 60 Vbeta and 13 Jbeta. Sequenced by immunoSEQ multiplex PCR; TCRdb stores in-frame clones only, minus some. Seen here are about 200,000 clones, 82% observed once, and the top ten hold approximately 6.5%. This TCR was recovered from a woman in her forties or fifties in good health and CMV-seropositive. Sequenced: PBMCs. This sequence joins TRBV7-9 and TRBJ2-5, with a weak D call TRBD2 (5 bases). The CDR3 loop reads CASSLAGEGTQYF. For the CDR3, the DNA is TGTGCCAGCAGCTTAGCGGGAGAAGGGACCCAGTACTTC.